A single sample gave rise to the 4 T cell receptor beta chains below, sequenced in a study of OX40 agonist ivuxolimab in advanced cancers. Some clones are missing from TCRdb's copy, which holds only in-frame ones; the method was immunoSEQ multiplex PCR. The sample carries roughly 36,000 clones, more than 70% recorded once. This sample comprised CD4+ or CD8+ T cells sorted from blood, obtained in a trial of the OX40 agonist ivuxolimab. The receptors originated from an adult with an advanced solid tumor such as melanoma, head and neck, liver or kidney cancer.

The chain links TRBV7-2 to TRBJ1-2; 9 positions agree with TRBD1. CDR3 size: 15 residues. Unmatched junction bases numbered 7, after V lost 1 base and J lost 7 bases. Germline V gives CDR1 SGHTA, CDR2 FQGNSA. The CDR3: CASSLEGTGYRGYTF. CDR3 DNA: TGTGCCAGCAGCTTAGAAGGGACAGGGTATCGTGGCTACACCTTC. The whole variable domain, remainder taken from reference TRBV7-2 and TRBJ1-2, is GAGVSQSPSNKVTEKGKDVELRCDPISGHTALYWYRQSLGQGLEFLIYFQGNSAPDKSGLPSDRFSAERTGGSVSTLTIQRTQQEDSAVYLCASSLEGTGYRGYTFGSGTRLTVV.

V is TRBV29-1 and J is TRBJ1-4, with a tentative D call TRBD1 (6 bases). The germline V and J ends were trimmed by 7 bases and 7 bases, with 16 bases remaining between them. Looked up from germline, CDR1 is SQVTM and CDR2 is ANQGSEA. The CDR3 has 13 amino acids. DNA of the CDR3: TGCAGCGGACAGGAGGGGGGCGGTGAAAAACTGTTTTTT. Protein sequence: CSGQEGGGEKLFF.

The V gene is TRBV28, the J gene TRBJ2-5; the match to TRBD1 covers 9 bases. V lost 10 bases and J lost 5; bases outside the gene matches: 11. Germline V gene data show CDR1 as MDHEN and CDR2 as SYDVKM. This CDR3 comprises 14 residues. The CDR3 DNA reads TGTGCCACCCAGGCGACAGGGGGGAGGGAGACCCAGTACTTC. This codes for CATQATGGRETQYF.

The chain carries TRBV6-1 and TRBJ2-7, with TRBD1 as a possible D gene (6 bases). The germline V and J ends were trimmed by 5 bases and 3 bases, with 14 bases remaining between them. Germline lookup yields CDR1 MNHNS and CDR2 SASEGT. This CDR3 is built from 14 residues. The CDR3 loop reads CASSPDRFGYEQYF. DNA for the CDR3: TGTGCCAGCAGTCCCGACAGGTTTGGCTACGAGCAGTACTTC.